The 7 T cell receptor beta chains below were found in one sample sequenced in a study of shared clonotypes between healthy human individuals (dated by TCRdb to 2018 to 2021). Library construction relied on the immunoSEQ multiplex PCR assay. Held by TCRdb, this immuneACCESS table contains in-frame sequences only and omits some clones. Under half of the omission traces to an unresolved V gene where checked; the cause of the rest is unknown. The table for this sample lists fewer than 600,000 clones; less than 85% of them were counted only once. The leading ten clones occupy over 10% of the sample. What was sequenced was PBMCs. The receptors come from a woman aged 40 to 55 in good health. Some clones in this sample may be carry-over from other donors' samples.

The chain recombines TRBV11-2 with TRBJ2-1; weak D call: TRBD2 (5 bases). This CDR3 has 12 amino acids. The germline V gene encodes CDR1 SGHAT and CDR2 FQNNGV. The germline V and J ends were trimmed by 7 bases and 8 bases, with 12 bases remaining between them. CDR3 region: CASTSVGDEQFF. CDR3 in DNA: TGTGCCAGCACTTCGGTCGGGGATGAGCAGTTCTTC.

The chain carries TRBV5-4 and TRBJ2-7; TRBD1 matches at 7 bases. This CDR3 spans 15 amino acids. Trimming took 0 bases from V and 2 from J; bases not matched to a gene: 5. CDR1 is SGHNT and CDR2 is YYREEE in the germline V gene (reference sequence). This CDR3 is CASSLGRQGTYEQYF. Here the CDR3 DNA reads TGTGCCAGCAGCTTGGGCCGACAGGGAACCTACGAGCAGTACTTC.

This clone was found a few times. The chain has TRBV19 and TRBJ1-1; D not resolved. The V and J ends lost 7 bases and 5 bases respectively, with 14 bases between them. This CDR3 has 13 residues. From germline, CDR1 is LNHDA and CDR2 SQIVND (reference sequence). The CDR3 region is CASTTTRETEAFF. The CDR3 region has the DNA TGTGCCAGTACAACAACTCGGGAGACTGAAGCTTTCTTT.

As concerns this clone: The sample holds other DNA sequences that translate to the same CDR3. The genes are TRBV30 and TRBJ2-3; the D is unclear. The CDR3 length is 13 residues. CDR1 is GTSNPN and CDR2 is SVGIG in the germline V gene (reference sequence). V was clipped by 0 bases and J by 1 base, with 5 bases between them. CDR3 in DNA: TGTGCCTGGAGTGTACGAGGCACAGATACGCAGTATTTT. Protein product: CAWSVRGTDTQYF.

J is TRBJ1-5 and V is TRBV5-5; 10 bases are a match to TRBD1. The CDR3 covers 15 residues. V shed 4 bases and J 7 bases; nucleotides not matched to a gene: 8. The germline V gene has CDR1 SGHKS and CDR2 YYEKEE (reference sequence). The CDR3 sequence: CASSLTGTGEQPQHF. CDR3 nucleotides: TGTGCCAGCAGCCTAACCGGGACAGGGGAACAGCCCCAGCATTTT.

The genes are TRBV7-3 and TRBJ2-1; no reliable D call. In germline, CDR1 is SGHTA, CDR2 FQGTGA. The V gene lost 4 bases and the J gene lost 4 bases, with 17 bases spanning the gap. This CDR3 contains 16 residues. The DNA of the CDR3 is TGTGCCAGCAGCTCCACGCCGGCCCTGGGGTACAATGAGCAGTTCTTC. Translated: CASSSTPALGYNEQFF.

The V and J genes are TRBV28 and TRBJ2-2, with TRBD2 identical over 11 bases. This CDR3 has 15 amino acids. From germline, CDR1 is MDHEN and CDR2 SYDVKM. V gave up 4 bases and J gave up 4 bases; unmatched junction bases: 2. The CDR3 DNA reads TGTGCCAGCAGTTCTCTAGCGGGAGGCACCGGGGAGCTGTTTTTT. The encoded protein is CASSSLAGGTGELFF.